The rows below give T cell receptor beta chains drawn from one sample of a study of post-analysis software for immune sequencing data. A single record per CDR3 protein comes from TCRdb applying MiXCR to the PCR reads. The data hold around 710,000 distinct CDR3 sequences, with around 46% observed a single time. The sample comprised blood. The receptors shown here come from a girl between 5 and 17 years old with multiple sclerosis. The CDR3 runs from the conserved cysteine through the conserved F or W. D genes are given only for firm matches. Expanded clones are given a class, and other clones once, few, many or no size at all.

j_call | d_call | clone_size | v_call | cdr3_nt | cdr3_aa
TRBJ2-3 | . | . | TRBV5-1 | TGCGCCAGCAGCTTGGAGGGGACCCCTAGGGGAATTGGAGCAGATGCGCAGTATTTT | CASSLEGTPRGIGADAQYF
TRBJ2-3 | TRBD1 | . | TRBV9 | TGTGCCAGCAGCTCACGGGACAGGGGGTTCGGCACAGATACGCAGTATTTT | CASSSRDRGFGTDTQYF
TRBJ2-4 | TRBD1 | few | TRBV7-9 | TGTGCCAGCAGCTTAGGGACAGGGGGGGCCAAAAACATTCAGTACTTC | CASSLGTGGAKNIQYF
TRBJ2-3 | TRBD2 | . | TRBV10-3 | TGTGCCATCAGTGAGTCGAAGACTAGCGGCCCCACAGATACGCAGTATTTT | CAISESKTSGPTDTQYF
TRBJ2-3 | TRBD1 | . | TRBV10-3 | TGTGCCATCAGCCAGACAGGGGGAACAGATACGCAGTATTTT | CAISQTGGTDTQYF
TRBJ2-1 | . | . | TRBV20-1 | TGCAGTGCTAGAGTGGCGGCAGGCGCAAATGAGCAGTTCTTC | CSARVAAGANEQFF
TRBJ2-5 | TRBD1 | . | TRBV5-1 | TGCGCCAGCAGCTTGGGACAGGGGGCTCGAGAGACCCAGTACTTC | CASSLGQGARETQYF
TRBJ2-5 | TRBD1 | . | TRBV24-1 | TGTGCCACCAGTGATCCCTCGGTGGGGACAGCGGCCCAAGAGACCCAGTACTTC | CATSDPSVGTAAQETQYF
TRBJ2-3 | . | . | TRBV4-3 | TGCGCCAGCAGCCAAGCAGTAAGACAGCAAGCTAGTACAGATACGCAGTATTTT | CASSQAVRQQASTDTQYF
TRBJ2-3 | TRBD2 | . | TRBV9 | TGTGCCAGCAGCGCGCGGGGGATGGGTATCGGTACAGATACGCAGTATTTT | CASSARGMGIGTDTQYF
TRBJ2-2 | . | . | TRBV5-6 | TGTGCCAGCAGTCCTACCGCCGGGGAGCTGTTTTTT | CASSPTAGELFF
TRBJ2-5 | TRBD1 | . | TRBV6-1 | TGTGCCTGCAGCGAAGAAGTTGCCGGGACAGCGCCTTTTGAGCAGTACTTC | CACSEEVAGTAPFEQYF
TRBJ2-5 | . | . | TRBV9 | TGTGCCAGCAGCCCAGGGAACTTACACGAGACCCAGTACTTC | CASSPGNLHETQYF
TRBJ1-3 | . | . | TRBV10-3 | TGTGCCAGCCGAGCGAACCGGGACTTCTCTGGAAACACCATATATTTT | CASRANRDFSGNTIYF
TRBJ2-1 | TRBD2 | . | TRBV7-9 | TGTGCCAGCAGCTTAGACAGACTAGCGGGAACGAGTGAGCAGTTCTTC | CASSLDRLAGTSEQFF
TRBJ1-6 | . | . | TRBV7-2 | TGTGCCAGCAGCTCACCCCTGGGACGGGGCGGGCTGAATTCACCCCTCCACTTT | CASSSPLGRGGLNSPLHF
TRBJ1-1 | TRBD1 | . | TRBV7-3 | TGTGCCAGCAGTCGTGAGGGACAGCTGAACACTGAAGCTTTCTTT | CASSREGQLNTEAFF
TRBJ2-4 | TRBD1 | . | TRBV6-1 | TGTGCCAGCACTCCCTTTGGGGACAGGGGGTTGGCCTCCTTAGCCAAAAACATTCAGTACTTC | CASTPFGDRGLASLAKNIQYF
TRBJ2-3 | . | few | TRBV20-1 | TGCAGTGCCTGTCACTCTAGCACAGATACGCAGTATTTT | CSACHSSTDTQYF
TRBJ1-4 | . | few | TRBV7-9 | TGTGCCAGCGGGGCTAATGAAAAACTGTTTTTT | CASGANEKLFF
TRBJ2-5 | . | few | TRBV12-3/TRBV12-4 | TGTGCCAGCAGTCTGGCTAGCTACCAAGAGACCCAGTACTTC | CASSLASYQETQYF
TRBJ2-1 | TRBD2 | . | TRBV7-9 | TGTGCCAGCAGCTTAACGGGACTAGCGGACTACAATGAGCAGTTCTTC | CASSLTGLADYNEQFF
TRBJ1-1 | TRBD1 | . | TRBV5-1 | TGCGCCAGCAGCTCGGGACAGGTATTGGAGGCTTTCTTT | CASSSGQVLEAFF
TRBJ1-4 | TRBD1 | few | TRBV20-1 | TGCAGTGCTAGACTAGGAGGGACAGGGAACGAAAAACTGTTTTTT | CSARLGGTGNEKLFF
TRBJ2-7 | TRBD2 | . | TRBV28 | TGTGCCAGCAGCCCAAGCGGGAATCCACCTTACGAGCAGTACTTC | CASSPSGNPPYEQYF
TRBJ2-7 | TRBD2 | . | TRBV12-3/TRBV12-4 | TGTGCCAGCAGTTTAGGCGGGACTAGGGGTGGCTACGAGCAGTACTTC | CASSLGGTRGGYEQYF
TRBJ2-1 | . | . | TRBV12-3/TRBV12-4 | TGTGCCAGCACGCCCGAGACCTACAATGAGCAGTTCTTC | CASTPETYNEQFF
TRBJ2-2 | . | . | TRBV12-3/TRBV12-4 | TGTGCCAGCAGGGGAAGCACCGGGGAGCTGTTTTTT | CASRGSTGELFF
TRBJ2-7 | . | once | TRBV7-8 | TGTGCCAGCAGCCCCGTGAGAGACGGCTACGAGCAGTACTTC | CASSPVRDGYEQYF
TRBJ1-1 | . | few | TRBV6-6 | TGTGCCAGCAGTGCGACGAACACTGAAGCTTTCTTT | CASSATNTEAFF
TRBJ2-7 | . | . | TRBV20-1 | TGCAATGCTAGGCTGGGATTGGAGCAGTACTTC | CNARLGLEQYF